These T cell receptor beta chains were read from a single sample in a study of cytomegalovirus exposure and HLA in healthy donors. TCRdb's table, derived via immunoSEQ multiplex PCR, lists solely in-frame clones and lacks some. The data show 100,000 to 150,000 clones, around 77% seen once. Sequencing was carried out using PBMCs. The receptor set was obtained from a male donor in good health and CMV-seropositive. Both conserved end residues are part of each CDR3. Fields, in order: V gene, D gene, J gene, clone size, CDR3 DNA, CDR3 protein. D genes are given only for firm matches. Not all rows give a size; the values are once, few, many and, for expanded clones, a class.

TRBV27,-,TRBJ1-6,-,TGTGCCAGCAGTTTACTAAATTCACCCCTCCACTTT,CASSLLNSPLHF
TRBV9,TRBD2,TRBJ2-6,-,TGTGCCAGCAGCGACCAGCGGGGGATTTTCTCTGGGGCCAACGTCCTGACTTTC,CASSDQRGIFSGANVLTF
TRBV6-5,TRBD1,TRBJ1-2,once,TGTGCCAGCAGTCGGGGGACAGGGGTGTATGGCTACACCTTC,CASSRGTGVYGYTF
TRBV13,-,TRBJ1-4,-,TGTGCCAGCAGCGACCAGGGAGGGGGGTCAACTAATGAAAAACTGTTTTTT,CASSDQGGGSTNEKLFF
TRBV29-1,-,TRBJ1-2,-,TGCAGCACCTTAGAGGGTTCTAACTATGGCTACACCTTC,CSTLEGSNYGYTF
TRBV11-3,-,TRBJ2-7,-,TGTGCCAGCAGTAGGGGGGGGGCGAACTACGAGCAGTACTTC,CASSRGGANYEQYF
TRBV19,TRBD2,TRBJ2-1,few,TGTGCCAGTAGTTTACGGGGGGGGTTGTCCTACAATGAGCAGTTCTTC,CASSLRGGLSYNEQFF
TRBV2,-,TRBJ2-6,-,TGTGCCAGCAGTGATTGGGCCCTTGGGGCCAACGGCCTGACTTTC,CASSDWALGANGLTF
TRBV7-9,TRBD1,TRBJ2-7,-,TGTGCCAGCAGCAAGGACAGGGCGAGCTCCTACGAGCAGTACTTC,CASSKDRASSYEQYF
TRBV5-1,-,TRBJ2-1,once,TGCGCCAGCAGCCCCCTCGTGTTGGGCACGAGCTCCTACAATGAGCAGTTCTTC,CASSPLVLGTSSYNEQFF
TRBV6-6,TRBD1,TRBJ1-4,-,TGTGCCAGCAGTTACCCCGACAGGGGAATTGAAAAACTGTTTTTT,CASSYPDRGIEKLFF
TRBV28,-,TRBJ2-7,few,TGTGCCAGCAGTTATCAGGTGGGAGCCTACGAGCAGTACTTC,CASSYQVGAYEQYF
TRBV6-6,TRBD2,TRBJ2-1,-,TGTGCCATCGCACTAGCGGGAGCCTCCTCCTACAATGAGCAGTTCTTC,CAIALAGASSYNEQFF
TRBV23-1,TRBD1,TRBJ1-1,-,TGCGCCAGCAGGTCTAGGACAGGGGAGAGAGAAGCTTTCTTT,CASRSRTGEREAFF
TRBV2,-,TRBJ2-2,-,TGTGCCAGCAGTAGGGACTCCTACACCGGGGAGCTGTTTTTT,CASSRDSYTGELFF
TRBV27,-,TRBJ1-1,-,TGTGCCAGCAGTTTAAGACTCATCGGGGGTACTGAAGCTTTCTTT,CASSLRLIGGTEAFF
TRBV28,-,TRBJ1-2,-,TGTGCCAGCAGTCACCACCTCTCAGCGGGGAACTATGGCTACACCTTC,CASSHHLSAGNYGYTF
TRBV5-4,TRBD2,TRBJ2-5,-,TGTGCCAGCAGCCGACCCAAGGAGAGCGGGAGGTACCAAGAGACCCAGTACTTC,CASSRPKESGRYQETQYF
TRBV6-1,-,TRBJ2-2,-,TGTGCCAGCAGTCAGGGCTCGAACACCGGGGAGCTGTTTTTT,CASSQGSNTGELFF
TRBV9,-,TRBJ2-1,-,TGTGCCAGCAGCGTAGCAGGGATGGATGAGCAGTTCTTC,CASSVAGMDEQFF
TRBV7-9,-,TRBJ1-4,-,TGTGCCAGCAGCTCCCCTGTAGGGGTCCAACAGAATGAAAAACTGTTTTTT,CASSSPVGVQQNEKLFF
TRBV6-1,-,TRBJ2-7,few,TGTGCCAGCAGTGAAGAAGACAGTGAATCCTACGAGCAGTACTTC,CASSEEDSESYEQYF
TRBV25-1,-,TRBJ1-2,-,TGTGCCAGCAGTGAGACAGGCCCCTATGGCTACACCTTC,CASSETGPYGYTF
TRBV7-9,TRBD1,TRBJ1-2,-,TGTGCCAGCAGCCTAGTGGAAGGGGGCATTTATGGCTACACCTTC,CASSLVEGGIYGYTF
TRBV5-4,TRBD1,TRBJ1-4,-,TGTGCCAGCAGCCTTAAGACAGGGACTAATGAAAAACTGTTTTTT,CASSLKTGTNEKLFF
TRBV2,-,TRBJ2-7,-,TGTGCCAGCATTAGTGGCTACGAGCAGTACTTC,CASISGYEQYF
TRBV28,-,TRBJ1-3,once,TGTGCCAGCAGTTTGCGGGCTGGAAACACCATATATTTT,CASSLRAGNTIYF
TRBV29-1,TRBD1,TRBJ2-6,-,TGCAGCGTGGGACAGAGCTCTGGGGCCAACGGCCTGACTTTC,CSVGQSSGANGLTF
TRBV6-6,-,TRBJ2-7,-,TGTGCCAGCAGCCCCGGGACACGTTCCTACGAGCAGTACTTC,CASSPGTRSYEQYF
TRBV9,-,TRBJ2-1,-,TGTGCCAGCAGTGTGACTAGATTCTTCGATGAGCAGTTCTTC,CASSVTRFFDEQFF
TRBV28,-,TRBJ1-5,-,TGTGCCAGCAGTTTATATCCCAGGGGATCCAATCAGCCCCAGCATTTT,CASSLYPRGSNQPQHF
TRBV7-8,-,TRBJ2-1,-,TGTGCCAGCAGTCTAGAGACTTTTGACAATGAGCAGTTCTTC,CASSLETFDNEQFF
TRBV5-4,TRBD2,TRBJ2-3,once,TGTGCCAGCAGCTTCAACCCCGGGACTACCCCGCATTTT,CASSFNPGTTPHF
TRBV6-1,TRBD1,TRBJ1-1,-,TGTGCCAGCAGAGGACAGGGGGTATCTGAAGCTTTCTTT,CASRGQGVSEAFF
TRBV25-1,-,TRBJ1-1,-,TGTGCCAGCAGTGAGGCGGGAGAGAACACTGAAGCTTTCTTT,CASSEAGENTEAFF
TRBV6-5,-,TRBJ2-5,-,TGTGCCAGCAGTTACGGGGGGCAAGAGACCCAGTACTTC,CASSYGGQETQYF
TRBV11-1,TRBD1,TRBJ2-5,-,TGTGCCAGCAGCGGGGGACAGTCCTGGGAGACCCAGTACTTC,CASSGGQSWETQYF
TRBV11-2,-,TRBJ2-7,-,TGTGCCAGCAGCTCCCAGGACAAGCCCTACGAGCAGTACTTC,CASSSQDKPYEQYF
TRBV6-5,-,TRBJ1-2,few,TGTGCCAGCAGTTATTGGGACACCCGGCGGGGCTACACCTTC,CASSYWDTRRGYTF
TRBV11-2,-,TRBJ2-3,-,TGTGCCAGCAGCAGCTTAGTTCGGACAGATACGCAGTATTTT,CASSSLVRTDTQYF
TRBV29-1,-,TRBJ2-3,-,TGCAGCGTCTCCGGGACACTTAATACAGATACGCAGTATTTT,CSVSGTLNTDTQYF
TRBV5-8,TRBD1,TRBJ1-5,once,TGTGCCAGCAGCACCGGCGGGACAGGGGGATTTCAGCCCCAGCATTTT,CASSTGGTGGFQPQHF
TRBV7-9,-,TRBJ2-7,-,TGTGCCAGCAGCTTAGAGGGTAGCGAGAAGCCCTACGAGCAGTACTTC,CASSLEGSEKPYEQYF
TRBV7-8,TRBD1,TRBJ2-3,few,TGTGCCAGCAGCGCAGACAGGGGTCTACCAGATACGCAGTATTTT,CASSADRGLPDTQYF